The 9 T cell receptor beta chains listed next were all sequenced from one sample in a study of siplizumab effects on memory and regulatory T cells. TCRdb's copy holds only in-frame clones and misses some; the assay was immunoSEQ multiplex PCR. The sample includes 57,000 or so clones, just over 90% of them seen just once. The sample consisted of CD8+ T cells sorted from blood. The receptor set was obtained from a human donor in good health.

The chain recombines TRBV4-3 with TRBJ1-1, with D unresolved. The germline V and J ends were trimmed by 0 bases and 10 bases, with 12 bases remaining between them. Germline V gene data show CDR1 as LGHNA and CDR2 as YSLEER. This CDR3 has 13 amino acids. The CDR3 is CASSQEKGWTAFF. CDR3 nucleotide sequence: TGCGCCAGCAGCCAAGAGAAGGGTTGGACAGCTTTCTTT.

The chain recombines TRBV28 with TRBJ1-2; D not resolved. Germline CDR1 MDHEN, CDR2 SYDVKM. The CDR3 length is 12 residues. Trimming pared 4 bases from V and 0 bases from J, leaving 3 bases between. The CDR3 sequence: CASSSTNYGYTF. CDR3 DNA sequence: TGTGCCAGCAGTTCCACTAACTATGGCTACACCTTC.

The V call is TRBV30, the J call TRBJ1-1; 7 positions agree with TRBD1. The CDR3 has 14 amino acids. The V gene end was trimmed by 6 bases and the J gene end by 0 bases; junction bases not matched to a gene: 7. In germline, CDR1 is GTSNPN, CDR2 SVGIG (reference sequence). DNA for the CDR3: TGTGCCTGCGGGACAGCTTACATGAACACTGAAGCTTTCTTT. Residues: CACGTAYMNTEAFF.

This rearrangement joins TRBV7-2 to TRBJ2-1; TRBD2 aligns across 7 bases. Per the germline V gene, CDR1 is SGHTA and CDR2 is FQGNSA. V shed 2 bases and J 3 bases; nucleotides not matched to a gene: 4. The CDR3 is made up of 15 amino acids. The CDR3 DNA is TGTGCCAGCAGCTTATTTTCTAGCGGCTACAATGAGCAGTTCTTC. Translating it yields CASSLFSSGYNEQFF. Together with reference TRBV7-2 and TRBJ2-1, the CDR3 gives the full variable domain: GAGVSQSPSNKVTEKGKDVELRCDPISGHTALYWYRQSLGQGLEFLIYFQGNSAPDKSGLPSDRFSAERTGGSVSTLTIQRTQQEDSAVYLCASSLFSSGYNEQFFGPGTRLTVL.

This rearrangement joins TRBV7-9 to TRBJ2-3; D perhaps matches TRBD1 (6 bases). This CDR3 region has 14 residues. Germline V gives CDR1 SEHNR, CDR2 FQNEAQ (reference sequence). Trimming shortened V by 8 bases and J by 2 bases, and 14 bases separated the two germline ends. The DNA of the CDR3 is TGTGCCAGCTCGTCCGGGGACAACACAGATACGCAGTATTTT. Its translation: CASSSGDNTDTQYF.

The chain joins TRBV27 to TRBJ2-5, with 9 bases matching TRBD1. The J call may be mistaken, given a closer DNA end match to TRBJ2-7. CDR1 MNHEY and CDR2 SMNVEV come from the germline V gene (reference sequence). The CDR3 sequence is 16 residues long. CDR3 nucleotide sequence: TGTGCCAGCAGTTTATCTTCGACAGGGGGGTTCTACGAGCAGTACTTC. This translates into CASSLSSTGGFYEQYF.

V usage is TRBV28 and J usage is TRBJ1-2, with D possibly matching TRBD1 (5 bases). The CDR3 loop spans 14 amino acids. The germline V gene encodes CDR1 MDHEN and CDR2 SYDVKM. V gave up 6 bases and J gave up 1 base, with 12 bases separating them. CDR3 residues: CASSSGANNYGYTF. The CDR3 nucleotides read TGTGCCAGCAGCTCCGGGGCGAATAACTATGGCTACACCTTC.

The V call is TRBV4-1, the J call TRBJ2-1; D is uncertain. This CDR3 contains 13 residues. CDR1 MGHRA and CDR2 YSYEKL come from the germline V gene. Trimming pared 4 bases from V and 3 bases from J, leaving 7 bases between. The CDR3 region has the DNA TGCGCCAGCAGCCCGATCGACTACAATGAGCAGTTCTTC. Its protein product is CASSPIDYNEQFF.

The chain carries TRBV4-3 and TRBJ2-1; D is possibly TRBD2 (5 bases). Trimming stripped 5 bases from V and 5 bases from J, with 10 bases between. The CDR3 runs 13 residues. CDR1 and CDR2 (germline): LGHNA, YSLEER. This CDR3 reads CASSTAGDNEQFF. CDR3 DNA sequence: TGCGCCAGCAGCACGGCGGGTGACAATGAGCAGTTCTTC.